This T cell receptor (beta chain) was profiled in a study of T-cell memory formation after mild COVID-19. Study-wide results and limits: Mostly located in CM and EM were contracting CD4+ clones, with contracting CD8+ clones located in EMRA.

The CDR3 is 14 amino acids. CDR1 and CDR2 from the germline V gene are SEHNR and FQNEAQ (reference sequence). Deletions cut 4 bases from V and 3 bases from J, with 12 bases between. This clonotype was detected only a few times. Antigen specificity is unknown. MiXCR was run by TCRdb on the 5' RACE reads, yielding one entry per CDR3 protein. In the table there are about 350,000 distinct CDR3 sequences, about an eighth of which are singletons. Sequenced input: PBMCs or a T cell subset sorted from them (not recorded which). This chain links TRBV7-9 with TRBJ1-2; D gene uncertain. This sequence originates from a young man who had mild COVID-19 (a few samples of this study predate the infection). Cell type and time point are not known. CDR3 loop: CASSSPGGYYGYTF. The CDR3 DNA reads as TGTGCCAGCAGCTCACCGGGAGGCTACTATGGCTACACCTTC.